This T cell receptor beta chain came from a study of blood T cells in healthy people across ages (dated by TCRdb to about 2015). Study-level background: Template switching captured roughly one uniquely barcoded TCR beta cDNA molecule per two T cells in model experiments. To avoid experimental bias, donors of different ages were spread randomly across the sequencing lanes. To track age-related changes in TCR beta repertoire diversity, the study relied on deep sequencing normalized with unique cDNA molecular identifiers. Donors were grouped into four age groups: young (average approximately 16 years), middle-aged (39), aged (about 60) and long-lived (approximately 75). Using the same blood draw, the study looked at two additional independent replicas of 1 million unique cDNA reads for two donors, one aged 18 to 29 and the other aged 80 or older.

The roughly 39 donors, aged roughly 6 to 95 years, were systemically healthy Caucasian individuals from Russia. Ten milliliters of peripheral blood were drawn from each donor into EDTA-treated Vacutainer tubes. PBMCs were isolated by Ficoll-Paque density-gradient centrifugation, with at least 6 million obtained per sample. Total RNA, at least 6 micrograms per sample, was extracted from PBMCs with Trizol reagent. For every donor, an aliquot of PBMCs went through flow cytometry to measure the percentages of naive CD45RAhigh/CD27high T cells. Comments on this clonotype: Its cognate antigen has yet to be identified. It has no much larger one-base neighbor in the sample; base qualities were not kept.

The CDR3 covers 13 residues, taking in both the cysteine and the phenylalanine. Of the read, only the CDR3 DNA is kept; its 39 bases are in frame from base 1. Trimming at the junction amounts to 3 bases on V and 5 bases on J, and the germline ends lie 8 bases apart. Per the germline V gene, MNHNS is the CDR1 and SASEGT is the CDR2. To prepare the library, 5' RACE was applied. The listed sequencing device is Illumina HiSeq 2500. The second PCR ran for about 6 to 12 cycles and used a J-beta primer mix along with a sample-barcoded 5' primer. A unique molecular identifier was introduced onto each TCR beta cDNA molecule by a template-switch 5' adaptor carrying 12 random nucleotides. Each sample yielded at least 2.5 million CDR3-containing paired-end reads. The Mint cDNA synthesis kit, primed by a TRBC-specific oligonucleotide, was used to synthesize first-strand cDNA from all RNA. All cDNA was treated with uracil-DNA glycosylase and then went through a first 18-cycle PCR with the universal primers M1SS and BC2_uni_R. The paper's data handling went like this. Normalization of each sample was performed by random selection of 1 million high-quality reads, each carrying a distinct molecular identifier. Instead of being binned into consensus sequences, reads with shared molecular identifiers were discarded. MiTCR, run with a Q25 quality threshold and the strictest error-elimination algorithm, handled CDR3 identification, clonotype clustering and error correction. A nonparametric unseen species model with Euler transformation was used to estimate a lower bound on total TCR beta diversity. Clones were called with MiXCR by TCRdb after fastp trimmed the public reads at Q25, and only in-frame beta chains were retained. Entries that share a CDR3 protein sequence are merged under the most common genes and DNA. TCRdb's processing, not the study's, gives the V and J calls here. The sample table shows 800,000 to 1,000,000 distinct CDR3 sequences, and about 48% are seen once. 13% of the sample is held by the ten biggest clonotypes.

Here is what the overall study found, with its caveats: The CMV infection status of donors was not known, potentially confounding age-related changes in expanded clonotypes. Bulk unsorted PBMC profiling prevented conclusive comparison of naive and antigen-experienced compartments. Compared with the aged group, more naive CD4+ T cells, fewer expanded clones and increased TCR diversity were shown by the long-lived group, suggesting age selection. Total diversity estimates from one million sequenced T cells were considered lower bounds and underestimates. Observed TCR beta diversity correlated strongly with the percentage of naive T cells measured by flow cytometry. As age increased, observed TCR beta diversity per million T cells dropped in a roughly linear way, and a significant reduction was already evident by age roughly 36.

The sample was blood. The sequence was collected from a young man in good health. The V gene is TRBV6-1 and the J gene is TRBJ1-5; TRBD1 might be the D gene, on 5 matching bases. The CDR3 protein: CASSERQYQPQHF. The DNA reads TGTGCCAGCAGTGAGCGACAGTATCAGCCCCAGCATTTT.